The next 2 T cell receptor beta chains were all read from a single sample in a study of blood T cell repertoires in COVID-19. Produced via immunoSEQ multiplex PCR; TCRdb's table is partial and in-frame only. This sample yields approximately 70,000 clones, of which 65% to 85% are seen a single time; under 6% belongs to the top ten. Material for sequencing was peripheral blood. The receptors derive from a woman in her sixties or seventies with acute or convalescent COVID-19.

This clone showed up just a few times. The rearrangement links TRBV29-1 to TRBJ1-2; D perhaps matches TRBD1 (5 bases). Germline CDR1 is SQVTM and CDR2 is ANQGSEA. The CDR3 length is 12 residues. Trimming took 7 bases from V and 3 from J, leaving 12 bases between them. CDR3 protein: CSARDWDYGYTF. The CDR3 nucleotides read TGCAGCGCACGGGACTGGGACTATGGCTACACCTTC.

V usage is TRBV19 and J usage is TRBJ1-3, with D perhaps matching TRBD1 (5 bases). The V end was cut by 5 bases, the J end by 0 bases, with 8 bases between. Per the germline V gene, CDR1 is LNHDA and CDR2 is SQIVND (reference sequence). The CDR3 has 14 residues. CDR3 nucleotides: TGTGCCAGTAGTCGACAGATCTCTGGAAACACCATATATTTT. Translating gives CASSRQISGNTIYF.